The entry that follows covers one T cell receptor beta chain sequence. Its antigen is unknown. Primers for the PCR totalled 60 Vbeta and 13 Jbeta. Profiled with immunoSEQ multiplex PCR; TCRdb holds only in-frame clones, not every one. The sample has fewer than 200,000 clones, 65% to 85% seen once. This entry comes from a study of cytomegalovirus exposure and HLA in healthy donors. This CDR3 comprises 15 residues. Germline V CDR1 and CDR2: KGHSH, LQKENI. V trimming: 1 base; J trimming: 8 bases; junction bases outside the gene matches: 7. General study results and limits: Presence/absence analyses took donor sequencing depth as roughly uniform. A previous analysis found most TCR beta V segments productive roughly 90% or roughly 30% of the time. In a later analysis, at a false discovery rate of 0.05, 15,000 to 20,000 TCR beta sequences matched HLA alleles.

This sequence joins TRBV18 and TRBJ2-1; 8 positions match TRBD2. Specimen: PBMCs. The clonotype comes from a woman aged 45-65 years in good health and CMV-seropositive. This CDR3 is CASSPRSGSGDEQFF. The CDR3 nucleotides are TGTGCCAGCTCACCACGGAGCGGGAGCGGGGATGAGCAGTTCTTC. Full variable domain (remainder filled in from reference TRBV18 and TRBJ2-1): NAGVMQNPRHLVRRRGQEARLRCSPMKGHSHVYWYRQLPEEGLKFMVYLQKENIIDESGMPKERFSAEFPKEGPSILRIQQVVRGDSAAYFCASSPRSGSGDEQFFGPGTRLTVL.